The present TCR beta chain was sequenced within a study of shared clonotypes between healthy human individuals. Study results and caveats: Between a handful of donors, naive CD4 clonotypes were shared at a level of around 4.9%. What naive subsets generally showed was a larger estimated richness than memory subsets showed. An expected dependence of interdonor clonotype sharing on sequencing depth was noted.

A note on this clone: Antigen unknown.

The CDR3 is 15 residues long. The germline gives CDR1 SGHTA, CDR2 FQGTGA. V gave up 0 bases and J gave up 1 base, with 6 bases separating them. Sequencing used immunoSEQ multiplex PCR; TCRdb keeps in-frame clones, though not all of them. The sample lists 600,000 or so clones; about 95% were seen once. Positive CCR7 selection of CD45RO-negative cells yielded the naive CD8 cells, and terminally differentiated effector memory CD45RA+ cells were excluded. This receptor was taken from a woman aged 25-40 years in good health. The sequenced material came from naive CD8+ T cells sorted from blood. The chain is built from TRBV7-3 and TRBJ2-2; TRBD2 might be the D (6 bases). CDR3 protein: CASSLTSGNTGELFF. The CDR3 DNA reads TGTGCCAGCAGCTTAACTAGCGGGAACACCGGGGAGCTGTTTTTT.